Shown below are 4 T cell receptor beta chains from a single sample sequenced in a study of T cells in Graves' hyperthyroidism and ophthalmopathy. The source material, RNA transcripts, was used to amplify TCR beta CDR3 regions. During a first-round RT-PCR of the TCR CDR3, the HTBI primer set was used. Each CDR3 protein gets one entry after TCRdb re-called the multiplex PCR reads with MiXCR. Of around 540,000 distinct CDR3 sequences listed, about 45% are singletons. Sequenced sample: peripheral blood or thyroid tissue (not recorded which). The source of these receptors is a woman aged 18-29 years with Graves' hyperthyroidism.

The CDR3 DNA sequence: TGTGCCAGCTTAGGGACAGGGGGCGGACAGCCCCAGCATTTT. Its protein is CASLGTGGGQPQHF. The chain is built from TRBV2 and TRBJ1-5; 12 bases align to TRBD1. V trimming: 8 bases; J trimming: 7 bases; junction bases outside the gene matches: 6. This CDR3 spans 14 amino acids. Germline V gives CDR1 SNHLY, CDR2 FYNNEI.

The rearrangement links TRBV7-2 to TRBJ2-7; D is unresolved. Germline V gene sequence: CDR1 SGHTA, CDR2 FQGNSA. This CDR3 has 15 amino acids. Trimming cost V 3 bases and J 3 bases, with 15 bases left between them. CDR3 amino acids: CASSFSPGPFYEQYF. The CDR3, as DNA: TGTGCCAGCAGCTTTTCGCCGGGCCCATTCTACGAGCAGTACTTC.

The chain links TRBV7-8 to TRBJ1-4; 8 bases map to TRBD1. This CDR3 contains 14 residues. The ends lost 6 bases at V and 6 bases at J; junction bases unmatched: 6. Germline V lookup: CDR1 SGHVS, CDR2 FQNEAQ. CDR3 DNA sequence: TGTGCCAGCAGAAGGGACAGGTTGCATGAAAAACTGTTTTTT. Its protein product is CASRRDRLHEKLFF.

The J gene is TRBJ1-5, the V gene TRBV19, with 8 bases identical to TRBD1. Germline CDR1 is LNHDA and CDR2 is SQIVND (reference sequence). J lost 4 bases, V lost 4 bases, and 9 bases had no gene match. The CDR3 is made up of 16 amino acids. Written as DNA, the CDR3 is TGTGCCAGTAGTAGGACAGGGAATGGCTGGAATCAGCCCCAGCATTTT. Translation gives CASSRTGNGWNQPQHF.